The rows below give T cell receptor beta chains drawn from one sample of a study of blood T cell repertoires in COVID-19. Profiling relied on immunoSEQ multiplex PCR, and the TCRdb table lists in-frame clones only, not all of them. The sample carries under 350,000 clones, 65% to 90% recorded once. The specimen sequenced was PBMCs or T cells enriched from blood (not recorded which). These receptors all stem from a man aged 30-40 years who had recovered from COVID-19. Each CDR3 is given without its conserved first and last residue.

CDR3	V	J
ASSPGTSGNTGELF	TRBV18	TRBJ2-2
ATSDTPPAGELF	TRBV24-1	TRBJ2-2
AISFQQSNQPQH	TRBV10-3	TRBJ1-5
ASSQFTGEWQPQH	TRBV4-1	TRBJ1-5
ASRKRQGAGGYNSPLH	TRBV28	TRBJ1-6
ASSEKGATGELF	TRBV6-1	TRBJ2-2
ASSLMSGSFGELF	TRBV3-1/TRBV3-2	TRBJ2-2
ASSLEGNRGNYGYT	TRBV7-9	TRBJ1-2
ASSSAGVRGYT	TRBV27	TRBJ1-2
ASSQEAGQPQH	TRBV4-1	TRBJ1-5
ASSLSLGTAYEQY	TRBV5-4	TRBJ2-7
ASSSTGTSGSNEQF	TRBV18	TRBJ2-1
ASSQSPLGQGVSYEQY	TRBV18	TRBJ2-7
ASSQDPASGSIYNEQF	TRBV4-1	TRBJ2-1
ASSNIAGATDTQY	TRBV5-1	TRBJ2-3
ASSPLWAPGNTIY	TRBV7-9	TRBJ1-3
ASSVPSDSNTEAF	TRBV2	TRBJ1-1
ASSVGGLGSSYNEQF	TRBV9	TRBJ2-1
ASSWTRDSLEAF	TRBV5-1	TRBJ1-1
ASRLGTSGYNEQF	TRBV4-2	TRBJ2-1
ASSLEGDGNTIY	TRBV7-6	TRBJ1-3
ASSTQGAHTEAF	TRBV5-5	TRBJ1-1
ASSLGTGGPNTEAF	TRBV7-2	TRBJ1-1
ASSSRQGWTYEQY	TRBV7-6	TRBJ2-7
ASSPRNTGELF	TRBV12-3/TRBV12-4	TRBJ2-2
ASSLTGSHEQY	TRBV11-1	TRBJ2-7
ASSISNSPLH	TRBV5-5	TRBJ1-6
ASSGVDRRTEAF	TRBV3-1/TRBV3-2	TRBJ1-1
ASRGDNTDTQY	TRBV2	TRBJ2-3
ASSPQARTQAKNIQY	TRBV21-1	TRBJ2-4
ASTPTGYYNEQF	TRBV5-6	TRBJ2-1
ASSFRQGRTHYGYT	TRBV6-2/TRBV6-3	TRBJ1-2
ASSLSGAGNQPQH	TRBV27	TRBJ1-5
ASSLGQGFYYGYT	TRBV11-3	TRBJ1-2
ASSQGLGPTETQY	TRBV3-1/TRBV3-2	TRBJ2-5
ASMGEDISNQPQH	TRBV2	TRBJ1-5
ASSQTGIYGYT	TRBV28	TRBJ1-2
SAGDRGRLNEQF	TRBV29-1	TRBJ2-1
ASTIGSGGATDTQY	TRBV27	TRBJ2-3
ASSKRQGSEKLF	TRBV5-6	TRBJ1-4
ASSEPRGGGEKLF	TRBV6-1	TRBJ1-4